The clone carrying this T cell receptor beta chain was observed a few times. This specimen belongs to a study of blood T cells in healthy people across ages. For the second PCR, which ran for about 6 to 11 cycles, a sample-barcoded 5' primer and a J-beta primer mix were used. TCRdb ran MiXCR on the 5' RACE reads and lists one entry per CDR3 protein. This sample has about 1.1 million distinct CDR3 sequences, with 35% to 40% found just once. The sequencing input was blood. The receptor comes from a young man in good health.

As DNA, the CDR3 is TGTGCCAGCTCACCCCTCGATGGGAGCACTGAAGCTTTCTTT. Translated: CASSPLDGSTEAFF. The chain joins TRBV18 to TRBJ1-1; D gene unclear. CDR3 length: 14 amino acids. Trimming took off 3 bases at V and 4 bases at J, with 12 bases between the two ends. The germline gives CDR1 KGHSH, CDR2 LQKENI.